Below, 2 T cell receptor beta chains from the same sample are listed, as sequenced in a study of blood T cell repertoires in COVID-19. This table comes from immunoSEQ multiplex PCR, and its TCRdb copy is limited to in-frame clones, with some not included. The sample comprises approximately 470,000 clones, around 90% of which are singletons, and roughly 0.7% rests with the top ten. The sample was PBMCs or T cells enriched from blood (not recorded which). These receptors were obtained from a woman aged 18 to 35 who had recovered from COVID-19.

This chain joins TRBV3-1 (or the pseudogene TRBV3-2) and TRBJ2-2; D unresolved. CDR1 is LGHDT and CDR2 is YNNKEL in the germline V gene (reference sequence). Trimming left V 4 bases short and J 4 bases short, with 13 bases between. CDR3 length: 15 amino acids. The CDR3 sequence: CASSLGPRGTGELFF. CDR3 nucleotide sequence: TGTGCCAGCAGCCTGGGTCCTAGAGGCACCGGGGAGCTGTTTTTT.

V is TRBV2 and J is TRBJ2-1, with TRBD1 matching 12 bases. The germline gives CDR1 SNHLY, CDR2 FYNNEI. The V segment lost 2 bases and the J segment 8 bases; nucleotides outside the gene matches: 1. CDR3 length: 14 amino acids. CDR3 in amino acids: CASSERDRGHEQFF. The CDR3, as DNA: TGTGCCAGCAGTGAAAGGGACAGGGGGCATGAGCAGTTCTTC.